This record concerns one T cell receptor (beta chain) sequence. PCR or immunohistochemistry showed mismatch repair deficiency in every enrolled patient. A few pembrolizumab responders had their TCRs sequenced. These data are taken from a study of PD-1 blockade in mismatch repair-deficient tumors. Method: immunoSEQ multiplex PCR; TCRdb's copy keeps in-frame clones and lacks some. The data contain approximately 130,000 clones, about 85% of them singletons. CDR3 size: 13 residues. Trimming stripped 2 bases from V and 7 bases from J, with 8 bases between. CDR1 and CDR2 from the germline V gene are MNHEY and SVGAGI.

The chain couples TRBV6-5 to TRBJ1-4; D not certain. The TCR originated in an adult with mismatch repair-deficient cancer. This specimen was peripheral blood, taken 44 weeks after starting pembrolizumab. For the CDR3, the DNA is TGTGCCAGCAGTTACAGGGAACTTGAAAAACTGTTTTTT. Its protein is CASSYRELEKLFF.